Included here is one T cell receptor beta chain sequence, with context. TCRdb independently ran MiXCR on the RT-PCR reads; one entry per CDR3 protein. The table lists just under 550,000 distinct CDR3 sequences, 20% to 25% of them singletons. V trimming: 6 bases; J trimming: 2 bases; junction bases outside the gene matches: 6. CDR3 length equals 13 residues. The germline V gene has CDR1 SQVTM and CDR2 ANQGSEA. This specimen belongs to a study of response to subunit inactivated influenza vaccine. These sequences were also reported in another study, on T cells expressing NK-cell markers. According to that study: The authors generated TCR beta cDNA through 5'RACE template switching with UMIs. HCMV specificity was not established for the expanded NKG2C+ T cell clones.

This chain joins TRBV29-1 and TRBJ2-7; 8 bases fit TRBD1. The sequence was obtained from a man between 45 and 60 years old who received an inactivated influenza vaccine. The source material was CD4+ T cells sorted from PBMCs, sampled about 12 days after vaccination. CDR3 loop: CSVKDRDPYEQYF. The CDR3 nucleotides are TGCAGCGTAAAGGACAGGGACCCCTACGAGCAGTACTTC.